The 3 T cell receptor beta chains in this list originate from one sample, sequenced in a study of T cells in Graves' hyperthyroidism and ophthalmopathy. Amplification yielded TCR beta CDR3 regions, with RNA transcripts as the source. First-round RT-PCR of the TCR CDR3 relied on the HTBI primer set. From the multiplex PCR reads, TCRdb called clonotypes with MiXCR, one entry per CDR3 protein. Among about 500,000 distinct CDR3 sequences, more than 15% were seen once, and the ten largest hold around 17%. Sequencing input: blood. All receptors come from a woman aged 18 to 35 with Graves' ophthalmopathy.

This clonotype was detected ten times or more. The rearrangement joins TRBV12-3 or TRBV12-4 to TRBJ2-1; the D gene is possibly TRBD2 (6 bases). The CDR3 sequence is 14 residues long. Trimming took off 2 bases at V and 10 bases at J, with 15 bases between the two ends. The CDR3 DNA reads TGTGCCAGCAGTTTAACGGGCCCGGGAGAGGAGCAGTTCTTC. Its translation: CASSLTGPGEEQFF.

A note on this clonotype: Being one base from a much bigger clone, this may be a read error. The V call is TRBV11-2, the J call TRBJ1-1, with no clear D. From germline, CDR1 is SGHAT and CDR2 FQNNGV. CDR3 size: 14 residues. The CDR3 reads CASSLDLANTEALF. CDR3 nucleotide sequence: TGTGCCAGCAGCTTAGACCTGGCGAACACTGAAGCTCTCTTT.

This rearrangement joins TRBV5-6 to TRBJ1-3, with TRBD1 identical over 7 bases. J was trimmed by 4 bases and V by 4 bases; bases with no gene match: 8. Germline CDR1 is SGHDT and CDR2 is YYEEEE. The CDR3 extends over 15 amino acids. CDR3 sequence (DNA): TGTGCCAGCAGCCCGACAGGGTACTCCGGAAACACCATATATTTT. Protein: CASSPTGYSGNTIYF.